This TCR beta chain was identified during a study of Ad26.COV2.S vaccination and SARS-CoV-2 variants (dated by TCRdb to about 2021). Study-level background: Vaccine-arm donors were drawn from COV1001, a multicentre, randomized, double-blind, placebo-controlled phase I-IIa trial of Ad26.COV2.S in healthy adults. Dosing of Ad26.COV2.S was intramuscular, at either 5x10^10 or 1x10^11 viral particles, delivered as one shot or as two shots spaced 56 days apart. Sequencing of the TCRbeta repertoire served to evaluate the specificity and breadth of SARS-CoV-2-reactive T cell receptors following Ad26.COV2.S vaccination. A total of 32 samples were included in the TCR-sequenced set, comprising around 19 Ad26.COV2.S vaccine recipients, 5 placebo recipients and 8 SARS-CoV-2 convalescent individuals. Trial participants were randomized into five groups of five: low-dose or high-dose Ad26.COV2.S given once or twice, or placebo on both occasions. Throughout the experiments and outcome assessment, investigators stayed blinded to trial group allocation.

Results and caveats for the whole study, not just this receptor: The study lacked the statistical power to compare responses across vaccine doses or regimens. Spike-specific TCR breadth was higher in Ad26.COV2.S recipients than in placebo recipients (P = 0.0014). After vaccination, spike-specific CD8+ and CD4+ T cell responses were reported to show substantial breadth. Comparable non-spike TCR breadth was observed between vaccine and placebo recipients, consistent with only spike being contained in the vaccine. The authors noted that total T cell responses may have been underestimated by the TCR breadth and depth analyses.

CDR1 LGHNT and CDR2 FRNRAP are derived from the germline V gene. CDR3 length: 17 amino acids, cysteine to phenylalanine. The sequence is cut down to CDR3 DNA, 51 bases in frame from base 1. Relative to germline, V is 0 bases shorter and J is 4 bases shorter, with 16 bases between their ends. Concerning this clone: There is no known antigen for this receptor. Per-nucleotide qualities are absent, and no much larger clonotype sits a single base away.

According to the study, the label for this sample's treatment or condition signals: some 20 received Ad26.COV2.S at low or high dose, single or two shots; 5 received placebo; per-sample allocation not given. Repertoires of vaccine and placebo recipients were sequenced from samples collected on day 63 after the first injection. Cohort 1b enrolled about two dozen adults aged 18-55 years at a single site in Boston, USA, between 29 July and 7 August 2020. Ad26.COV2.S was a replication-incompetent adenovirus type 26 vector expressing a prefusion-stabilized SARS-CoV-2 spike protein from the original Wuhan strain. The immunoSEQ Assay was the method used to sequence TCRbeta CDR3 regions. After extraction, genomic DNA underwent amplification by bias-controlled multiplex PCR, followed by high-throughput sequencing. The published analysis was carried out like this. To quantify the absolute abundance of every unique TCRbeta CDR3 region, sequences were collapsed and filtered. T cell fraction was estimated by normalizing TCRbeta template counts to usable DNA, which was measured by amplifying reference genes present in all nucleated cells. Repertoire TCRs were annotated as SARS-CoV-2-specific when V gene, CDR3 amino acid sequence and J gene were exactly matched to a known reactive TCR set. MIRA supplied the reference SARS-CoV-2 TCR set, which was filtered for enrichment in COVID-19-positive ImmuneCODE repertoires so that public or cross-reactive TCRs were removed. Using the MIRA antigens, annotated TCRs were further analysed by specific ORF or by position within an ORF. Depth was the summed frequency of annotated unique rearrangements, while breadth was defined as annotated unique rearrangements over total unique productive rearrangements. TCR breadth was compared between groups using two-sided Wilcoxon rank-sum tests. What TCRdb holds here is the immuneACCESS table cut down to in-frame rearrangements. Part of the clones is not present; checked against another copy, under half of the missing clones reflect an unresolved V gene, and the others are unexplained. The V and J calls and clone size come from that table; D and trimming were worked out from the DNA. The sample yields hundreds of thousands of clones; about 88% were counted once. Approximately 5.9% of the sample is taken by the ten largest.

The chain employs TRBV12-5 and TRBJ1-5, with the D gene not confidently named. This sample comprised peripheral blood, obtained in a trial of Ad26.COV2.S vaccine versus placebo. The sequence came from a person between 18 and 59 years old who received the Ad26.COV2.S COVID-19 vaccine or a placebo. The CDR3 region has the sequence CASGLVLGGQVNQPQHF. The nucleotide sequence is TGTGCTAGTGGTTTGGTACTGGGAGGCCAGGTAAATCAGCCCCAGCATTTT. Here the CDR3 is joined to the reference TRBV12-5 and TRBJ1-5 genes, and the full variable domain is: DARVTQTPRHKVTEMGQEVTMRCQPILGHNTVFWYRQTMMQGLELLAYFRNRAPLDDSGMPKDRFSAEMPDATLATLKIQPSEPRDSAVYFCASGLVLGGQVNQPQHFGDGTRLSIL.